The 23 T cell receptor beta chains in this list originate from one sample, sequenced in a study of T cell responses to AZD1222 COVID-19 vaccine. Libraries were prepared by immunoSEQ multiplex PCR; TCRdb keeps only in-frame clonotypes and omits some of them. The sample includes some 140,000 clones, about 90% of them seen just once. This sample comprised peripheral blood, obtained on day 0 of AZD1222 vaccination. The receptors shown here come from an adult in good health.

The V gene is TRBV10-1, the J gene TRBJ1-5, with 11 bases aligning to TRBD1. Germline V gives CDR1 WNHNN, CDR2 SYGVQD (reference sequence). Unmatched junction bases numbered 10, after V lost 6 bases and J lost 0 bases. The CDR3 is made up of 18 amino acids. The CDR3 sequence is CASRTGTGGVYSNQPQHF. In DNA form, the CDR3 reads TGCGCCAGCAGGACCGGGACAGGGGGAGTTTATAGCAATCAGCCCCAGCATTTT.

This sequence joins TRBV6-2 or TRBV6-3 and TRBJ2-2; TRBD1 aligns across 7 bases. From germline, CDR1 is MNHEY and CDR2 SVGEGT. J was trimmed by 6 bases and V by 1 base; bases with no gene match: 5. This CDR3 is built from 15 residues. CDR3 coding DNA: TGTGCCAGCAGTTACTACAGGACAGGAGCCGGGGAGCTGTTTTTT. It specifies CASSYYRTGAGELFF.

This chain connects TRBV18 to TRBJ2-1; 12 bases match TRBD2. Germline assignment: CDR1 KGHSH and CDR2 LQKENI. This CDR3 is built from 17 residues. The V gene end was trimmed by 1 base and the J gene end by 2 bases; junction bases not matched to a gene: 3. The CDR3 sequence: CASSPRRTSGTYNEQFF. As DNA, the CDR3 is TGTGCCAGCTCACCACGCCGGACTAGCGGGACCTACAATGAGCAGTTCTTC.

The V and J genes are TRBV15 and TRBJ2-7; no firm D call. There are 13 residues in the CDR3. Germline assignment: CDR1 LNHNV and CDR2 YYDKDF (reference sequence). The ends were cut back, 4 bases at V and 3 bases at J, with 10 bases in the middle. This CDR3 reads CATSTASGYEQYF. CDR3 in DNA: TGTGCCACCAGCACCGCTTCCGGCTACGAGCAGTACTTC.

V is TRBV7-2 and J is TRBJ2-7, with TRBD2 matching over 7 bases. The germline CDR1 and CDR2 sequences are SGHTA and FQGNSA. The CDR3 is 16 amino acids. V shed 2 bases and J 0 bases; nucleotides not matched to a gene: 7. CDR3 loop: CASSLFGREFSYEQYF. The CDR3, as DNA: TGTGCCAGCAGCTTATTTGGGCGGGAGTTCTCCTACGAGCAGTACTTC.

The table lists this clone with a count of one. The chain links TRBV15 to TRBJ2-7; tentatively, D is TRBD2 (6 bases). The CDR3 has 14 amino acids. Germline values: CDR1 LNHNV, CDR2 YYDKDF (reference sequence). The V gene lost 5 bases and the J gene lost 3 bases, with 14 bases spanning the gap. The CDR3 region is CATSPSGLGYEQYF. As DNA, the CDR3 is TGTGCCACCAGCCCCAGCGGGCTCGGCTACGAGCAGTACTTC. The entire variable domain, with the rest obtained from reference TRBV15 and TRBJ2-7, is as follows: DAMVIQNPRYQVTQFGKPVTLSCSQTLNHNVMYWYQQKSSQAPKLLFHYYDKDFNNEADTPDNFQSRRPNTSFCFLDIRSPGLGDTAMYLCATSPSGLGYEQYFGPGTRLTVT.

The V gene is TRBV6-5, the J gene TRBJ1-2, with D maybe TRBD1 (6 bases). This CDR3 spans 16 amino acids. Germline loops: CDR1 MNHEY, CDR2 SVGAGI. The V end was cut by 2 bases, the J end by 2 bases, with 15 bases between. CDR3 loop: CASSYPRTDNNYGYTF. The CDR3 DNA sequence: TGTGCCAGCAGTTACCCACGGACAGACAACAACTATGGCTACACCTTC.

The V gene is TRBV18, the J gene TRBJ1-5; D uncertain. This CDR3 contains 14 residues. From germline, CDR1 is KGHSH and CDR2 LQKENI. Trimming took off 6 bases at V and 8 bases at J, with 17 bases between the two ends. The CDR3 DNA sequence: TGTGCCAGCTCCCCTACCGCAGGCGTCGAGCCCCAGCATTTT. It yields the protein CASSPTAGVEPQHF.

The CDR3 DNA is TGTGCCAGCAGTGAGGGCGATCAGCCCCAGCATTTT. Its translation is CASSEGDQPQHF. This chain joins TRBV6-4 and TRBJ1-5, with no clear D. Germline CDR1 reads MRHNA; CDR2 reads SNTAGT. V was shortened by 3 bases and J by 5 bases, with 5 bases between the two germline ends. The CDR3 is made up of 12 amino acids.

The chain uses TRBV19 and TRBJ1-4; D possibly corresponds to TRBD1 (5 bases). The CDR3 covers 14 residues. Germline lookup yields CDR1 LNHDA and CDR2 SQIVND (reference sequence). V was trimmed by 7 bases and J by 7 bases, leaving 16 bases between them. The CDR3 loop is CASKIGAKSEKLFF. The CDR3 nucleotides read TGTGCCAGTAAGATAGGGGCGAAAAGTGAAAAACTGTTTTTT. Using reference TRBV19 and TRBJ1-4 for the parts outside the CDR3, the full variable domain is DGGITQSPKYLFRKEGQNVTLSCEQNLNHDAMYWYRQDPGQGLRLIYYSQIVNDFQKGDIAEGYSVSREKKESFPLTVTSAQKNPTAFYLCASKIGAKSEKLFFGSGTQLSVL.

The J gene is TRBJ2-7, the V gene TRBV3-1 (or the pseudogene TRBV3-2); D remains unclear. Trimming took 3 bases from V and 0 from J, leaving 3 bases between them. The V gene's germline CDR1 is LGHDT and CDR2 YNNKEL (reference sequence). This CDR3 comprises 12 residues. The CDR3 loop reads CASSHLSYEQYF. The CDR3 DNA follows: TGTGCCAGCAGCCACCTCTCCTACGAGCAGTACTTC.

The table lists this clone with a few counts. This rearrangement joins TRBV7-9 to TRBJ2-2; D unclear. The CDR3 covers 18 residues. Germline CDR1 and CDR2: SEHNR and FQNEAQ (reference sequence). Trimming took off 2 bases at V and 2 bases at J, with 18 bases between the two ends. This CDR3 reads CASSLTTIRTSNTGELFF. DNA for the CDR3: TGTGCCAGCAGCTTAACGACGATCCGAACCTCAAACACCGGGGAGCTGTTTTTT.

The chain employs TRBV6-1 and TRBJ2-7; 9 bases align to TRBD1. With V trimmed by 0 bases and J by 7 bases, 1 base remained unmatched. Germline V lookup: CDR1 MNHNS, CDR2 SASEGT. CDR3 size: 13 residues. The CDR3 loop reads CASSEAGTGEQYF. The CDR3 DNA reads TGTGCCAGCAGTGAAGCTGGGACAGGGGAGCAGTACTTC.

The J gene is TRBJ2-7, the V gene TRBV27, with a weak D call TRBD2 (5 bases). The germline V gene has CDR1 MNHEY and CDR2 SMNVEV (reference sequence). The CDR3 runs 15 residues. V lost 2 bases and J lost 0, with 11 bases in between. CDR3 sequence (DNA): TGTGCCAGCAGTTTAAGATGGAGCGGCTCCTACGAGCAGTACTTC. Translation gives CASSLRWSGSYEQYF.

About this clone: This CDR3 is also generated by other DNA sequences in the sample. In DNA, the CDR3 is TGTGCCAGCAGCCAAGGGCCAACTAATGAAAAACTGTTTTTT. It encodes CASSQGPTNEKLFF. The chain couples TRBV3-1 (or the pseudogene TRBV3-2) to TRBJ1-4; D is unclear. The V and J ends lost 1 base and 0 bases respectively, with 3 bases between them. The CDR3 is 14 amino acids. In germline, CDR1 is LGHDT, CDR2 YNNKEL (reference sequence).

This clone showed up just a few times. The J gene is TRBJ1-2, the V gene TRBV5-1, with 9 bases that match TRBD1. The CDR3 has 17 residues. With V trimmed by 1 base and J by 8 bases, 15 bases remained unmatched. The V gene's germline CDR1 is SGHRS and CDR2 YFSETQ. CDR3 coding DNA: TGCGCCAGCAGCTTGCAGAGCCGGGGACAGGGAGGAGAGGGCTACACCTTC. Residues: CASSLQSRGQGGEGYTF.

V gene TRBV5-1 combines with J gene TRBJ2-6; the D is unclear. The germline gives CDR1 SGHRS, CDR2 YFSETQ. There are 14 residues in the CDR3. Trimming stripped 4 bases from V and 2 bases from J, with 7 bases between. CDR3 DNA sequence: TGCGCCAGCAGCCTGGCTCCTGGGGCCAACGTCCTGACTTTC. As protein: CASSLAPGANVLTF.

V usage is TRBV20-1 and J usage is TRBJ2-1; D is possibly TRBD2 (6 bases). The CDR3 runs to 11 residues. Germline values: CDR1 DFQATT, CDR2 SNEGSKA (reference sequence). The V end was cut by 3 bases, the J end by 9 bases, with 9 bases between. The CDR3 loop is CSARWGVEQFF. CDR3 nucleotide sequence: TGCAGTGCTAGGTGGGGGGTTGAGCAGTTCTTC.

This chain uses TRBV9 with TRBJ1-1; 7 positions agree with TRBD1. Trimming at V came to 4 bases and at J to 3 bases, leaving 9 bases not matched to a gene. The CDR3 contains 15 residues. Germline lookup yields CDR1 SGDLS and CDR2 YYNGEE. The CDR3 loop reads CASSLGGGWDTEAFF. The CDR3 coding sequence is TGTGCCAGCAGCTTAGGGGGCGGGTGGGACACTGAAGCTTTCTTT.

The gene calls are TRBV7-8 and TRBJ2-7, with 9 bases identical to TRBD1. Unmatched junction bases numbered 6, after V lost 5 bases and J lost 4 bases. CDR3 size: 14 residues. Germline loops: CDR1 SGHVS, CDR2 FQNEAQ. The CDR3 region has the DNA TGTGCCAGCAGCAGCAGACAGGGGGGGTACGAGCAGTACTTC. It specifies CASSSRQGGYEQYF.

The chain recombines TRBV7-6 with TRBJ2-5; a weak D match, TRBD1 (5 bases). This CDR3 has 15 residues. V was clipped by 3 bases and J by 5 bases, with 16 bases between them. CDR1 and CDR2 (germline): SGHVS, FNYEAQ. The CDR3 DNA sequence: TGTGCCAGCAGCTTCGCGGCAGGGCCGTATGAGACCCAGTACTTC. Translation gives CASSFAAGPYETQYF.

V usage is TRBV7-8 and J usage is TRBJ1-4; tentative D call: TRBD1 (5 bases). The CDR3 sequence is 13 residues long. CDR1 is SGHVS, CDR2 FQNEAQ, per germline. With 1 base removed from V and 10 bases from J, the gap between germline ends came to 10 bases. The CDR3 nucleotides read TGTGCCAGCAGCTTAGGGGAGAGGGGAAAACTGTTTTTT. Its protein is CASSLGERGKLFF.

The gene calls are TRBV5-5 and TRBJ1-5, with D unclear. Trimming left V 4 bases short and J 7 bases short, with 15 bases between. Per germline, CDR1 SGHKS and CDR2 YYEKEE (reference sequence). The CDR3 loop spans 14 amino acids. CDR3 in DNA: TGTGCCAGCAGCCAGGACCTCGGAAGACAGCCCCAGCATTTT. It translates to CASSQDLGRQPQHF.